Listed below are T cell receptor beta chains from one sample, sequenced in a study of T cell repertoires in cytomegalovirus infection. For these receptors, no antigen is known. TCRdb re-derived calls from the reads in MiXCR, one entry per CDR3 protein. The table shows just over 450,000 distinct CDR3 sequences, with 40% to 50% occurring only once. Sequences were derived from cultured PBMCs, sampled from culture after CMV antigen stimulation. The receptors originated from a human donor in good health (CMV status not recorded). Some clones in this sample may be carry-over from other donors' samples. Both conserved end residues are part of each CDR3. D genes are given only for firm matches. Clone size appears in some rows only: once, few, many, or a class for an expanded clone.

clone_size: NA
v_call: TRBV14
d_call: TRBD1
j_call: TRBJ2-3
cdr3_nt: TGTGCCAGCAGCCAACAGGGGGCCCGGAGCACAGATACGCAGTATTTT
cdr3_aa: CASSQQGARSTDTQYF

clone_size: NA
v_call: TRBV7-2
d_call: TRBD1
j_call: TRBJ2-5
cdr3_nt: TGTGCCAGCAGACCAGACAGGGGGCAAGAGACCCAGTACTTC
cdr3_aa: CASRPDRGQETQYF

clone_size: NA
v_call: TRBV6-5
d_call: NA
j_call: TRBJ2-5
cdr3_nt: TGTGCCAGCAAACTCGGGGTGATCCGGGAGACCCAGTACTTC
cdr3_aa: CASKLGVIRETQYF

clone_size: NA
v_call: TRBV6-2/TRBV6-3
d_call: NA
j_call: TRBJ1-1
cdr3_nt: TGTGCCAGCAGGGCAGGACCCACTGAAGCTTTCTTT
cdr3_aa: CASRAGPTEAFF

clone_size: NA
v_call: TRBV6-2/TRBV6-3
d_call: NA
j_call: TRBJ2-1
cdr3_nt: TGTGCCAGCAGTTACTTAAAGGGTTCCGGAATGAGCTCCTACAATGAGCAGTTCTTC
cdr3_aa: CASSYLKGSGMSSYNEQFF

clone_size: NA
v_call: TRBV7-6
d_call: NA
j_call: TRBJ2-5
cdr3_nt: TGTGCCAGCAAGGGGCCCCCTGAGACCCAGTACTTC
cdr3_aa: CASKGPPETQYF

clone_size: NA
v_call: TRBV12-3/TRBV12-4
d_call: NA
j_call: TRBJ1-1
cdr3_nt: TGTGCCAGCAGTTTATTCGTCCTCGGAGACACTGAAGCTTTCTTT
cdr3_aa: CASSLFVLGDTEAFF

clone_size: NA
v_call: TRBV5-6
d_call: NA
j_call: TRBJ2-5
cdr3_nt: TGTGCCAGCAGCTCCACGGTCTCGGAGACCCAGTACTTC
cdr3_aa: CASSSTVSETQYF

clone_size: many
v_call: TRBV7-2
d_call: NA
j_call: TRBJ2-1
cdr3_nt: TGTGCCAGCAGCTCGCTAAGACAGTCCAATGAGCAGTTCTTC
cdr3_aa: CASSSLRQSNEQFF

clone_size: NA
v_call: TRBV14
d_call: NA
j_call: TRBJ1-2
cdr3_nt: TGTGCCAGCAGCCATGGGAGCTACTATTCTAACTATGGCTACACCTTC
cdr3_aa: CASSHGSYYSNYGYTF

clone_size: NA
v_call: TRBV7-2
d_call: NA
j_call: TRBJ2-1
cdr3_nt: TGTGCCAGCAGCGCCGTGGGCAATGAGCAGTTCTTC
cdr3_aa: CASSAVGNEQFF

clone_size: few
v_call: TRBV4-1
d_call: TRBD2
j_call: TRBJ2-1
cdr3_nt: TGCGCCAGCAGCCACGCCGCCACTAGCGGGAGGGCCGATGAGCAGTTCTTC
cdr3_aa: CASSHAATSGRADEQFF

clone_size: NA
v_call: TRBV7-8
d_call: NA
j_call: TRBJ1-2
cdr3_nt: TGTGCCAGCAGCTTAGGGAGTGGGACCCGAGCACTTAACTATGGCTACACCTTC
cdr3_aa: CASSLGSGTRALNYGYTF

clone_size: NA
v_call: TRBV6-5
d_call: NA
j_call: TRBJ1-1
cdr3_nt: TGTGCCAGCAGTTACTCAGCGAACACTGAAGCTTTCTTT
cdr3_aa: CASSYSANTEAFF

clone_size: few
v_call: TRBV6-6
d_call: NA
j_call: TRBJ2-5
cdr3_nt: TGTGCCAGCAGGACCCCAGACAGAAAGACCCAGTACTTC
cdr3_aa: CASRTPDRKTQYF

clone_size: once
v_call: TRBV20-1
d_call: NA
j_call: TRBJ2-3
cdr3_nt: TGCAGTGCTAAAGAGGAGGGCACAGATACGCAGTATTTT
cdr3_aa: CSAKEEGTDTQYF

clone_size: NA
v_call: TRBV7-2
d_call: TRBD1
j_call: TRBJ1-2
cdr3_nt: TGTGCCAGCAGCCAGGGGGGGGGCAGAACCATCTATGGCTACACCTTC
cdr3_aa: CASSQGGGRTIYGYTF

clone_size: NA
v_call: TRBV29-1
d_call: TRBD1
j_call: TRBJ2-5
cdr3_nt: TGCAGCGCAAACAGGGGGCGGCAAGAGACCCAGTACTTC
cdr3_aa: CSANRGRQETQYF

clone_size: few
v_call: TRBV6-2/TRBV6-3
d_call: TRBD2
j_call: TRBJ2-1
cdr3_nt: TGTGCCAGCAGTTACAGGCTAGCGGGAAATGAGCAGTTCTTC
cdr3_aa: CASSYRLAGNEQFF

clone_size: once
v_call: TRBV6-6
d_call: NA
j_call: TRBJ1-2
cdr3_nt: NA
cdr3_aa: CASSYFRGLNYGYTF

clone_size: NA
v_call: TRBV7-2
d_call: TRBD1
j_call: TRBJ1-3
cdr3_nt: TGTGCCAGCAGCCGACAGGGGTTTTCTGGAAACACCATATATTTT
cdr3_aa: CASSRQGFSGNTIYF

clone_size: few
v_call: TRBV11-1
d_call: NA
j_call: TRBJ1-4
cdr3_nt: TGTGCCAGCAGCCCGGAGAGTATCGAAGCAACTAATGAAAAACTGTTTTTT
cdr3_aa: CASSPESIEATNEKLFF

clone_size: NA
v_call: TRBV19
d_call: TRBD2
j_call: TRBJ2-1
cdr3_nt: TGTGCCAGTAGTTTCAGGACTAGCGGGGCCTATGAGCAGTTCTTC
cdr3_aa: CASSFRTSGAYEQFF

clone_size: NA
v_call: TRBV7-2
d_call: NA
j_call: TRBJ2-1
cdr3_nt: TGTGCCAGCAGCCTTAAGTATGAGCAGTTCTTC
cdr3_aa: CASSLKYEQFF

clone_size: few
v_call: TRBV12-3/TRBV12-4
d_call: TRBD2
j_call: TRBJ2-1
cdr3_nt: TGTGCCAGCAGTACTATAGTAGCGGGAGCCCCCAATGAGCAGTTCTTC
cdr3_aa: CASSTIVAGAPNEQFF

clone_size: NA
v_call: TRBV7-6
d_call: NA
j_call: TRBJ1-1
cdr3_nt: TGTGCCAGCAGCTTACTGACGAAGGACACTGAAGCTTTCTTT
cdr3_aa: CASSLLTKDTEAFF

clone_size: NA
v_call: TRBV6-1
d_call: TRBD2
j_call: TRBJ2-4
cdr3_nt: TGTGCCAGCAGTGAAGCCCTAGCGGGACAAAGGAAAAACATTCAGTACTTC
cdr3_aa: CASSEALAGQRKNIQYF

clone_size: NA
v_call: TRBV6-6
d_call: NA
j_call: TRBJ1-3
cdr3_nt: TGTGCCAGCAGTTACTATGACAGTAACACCATATATTTT
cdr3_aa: CASSYYDSNTIYF

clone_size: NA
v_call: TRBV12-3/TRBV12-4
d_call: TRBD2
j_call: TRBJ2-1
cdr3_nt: TGTGCCAGCAGTATAGCGGGAGGGCCGGACAATGAGCAGTTCTTC
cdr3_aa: CASSIAGGPDNEQFF

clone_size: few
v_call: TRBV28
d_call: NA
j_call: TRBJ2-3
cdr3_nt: TGTGCCAGCTACCGGGGCGGGACTAGCACAGATACGCAGTATTTT
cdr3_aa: CASYRGGTSTDTQYF

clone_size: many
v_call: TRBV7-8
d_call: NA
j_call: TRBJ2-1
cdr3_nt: TGTGCCAGCAGCTCCCCCACTCTGATATCTTTAAATGAGCAGTTCTTC
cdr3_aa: CASSSPTLISLNEQFF